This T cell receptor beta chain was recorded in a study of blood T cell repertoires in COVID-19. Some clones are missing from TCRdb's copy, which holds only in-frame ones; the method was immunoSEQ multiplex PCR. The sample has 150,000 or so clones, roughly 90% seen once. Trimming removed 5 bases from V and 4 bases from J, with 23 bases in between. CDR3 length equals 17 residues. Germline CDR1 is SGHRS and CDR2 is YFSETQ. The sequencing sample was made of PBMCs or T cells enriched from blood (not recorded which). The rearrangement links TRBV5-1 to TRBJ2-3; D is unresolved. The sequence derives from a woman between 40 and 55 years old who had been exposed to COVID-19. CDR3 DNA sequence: TGCGCCAGCAGGCTCCTATCTCAGCAGGCCTATTCAGATACGCAGTATTTT. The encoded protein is CASRLLSQQAYSDTQYF. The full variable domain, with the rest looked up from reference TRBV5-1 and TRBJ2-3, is KAGVTQTPRYLIKTRGQQVTLSCSPISGHRSVSWYQQTPGQGLQFLFEYFSETQRNKGNFPGRFSGRQFSNSRSEMNVSTLELGDSALYLCASRLLSQQAYSDTQYFGPGTRLTVL.